A selection of T cell receptor beta chains follows, all from one sample in a study of Ad26.COV2.S vaccination and SARS-CoV-2 variants. The repertoire was sequenced with immunoSEQ multiplex PCR; TCRdb's copy has only in-frame clones and lacks some. The sample yields around 320,000 clones, about 85% seen once. This specimen consisted of peripheral blood, obtained in a trial of Ad26.COV2.S vaccine versus placebo. All receptors derive from a person aged 18 to 65 who received the Ad26.COV2.S COVID-19 vaccine or a placebo. CDR3s include the opening cysteine and the closing phenylalanine or tryptophan. The D gene is left open where the match is weak. The listing skips clone size in some rows; elsewhere it reads once, few, many or a size class.

V	J	size	D	DNA	CDR3
TRBV2	TRBJ1-1	NA	TRBD1	TGTGCCAGCACGCGATGGACAGGGGGGAACATGAACACTGAAGCTTTCTTT	CASTRWTGGNMNTEAFF
TRBV28	TRBJ2-1	NA	TRBD1	TGTGCCAGCAGTTTGATCCCCGGGACAGGGAATAGTGAGCAGTTCTTC	CASSLIPGTGNSEQFF
TRBV4-1	TRBJ1-1	NA	NA	TGCGCCAGCAGCCAAGTGATCGGGCCCTGGGGAGATGCTGAAGCTTTCTTT	CASSQVIGPWGDAEAFF
TRBV3-1/TRBV3-2	TRBJ2-7	NA	NA	TGTGCCAGCGGATCGTCAAGAGGGGGCTACGAGCAGTACTTC	CASGSSRGGYEQYF
TRBV29-1	TRBJ2-7	NA	TRBD1	TGCAGCGTTGGTCTTGACAGGGCGGCCACCGAGCAGTACTTC	CSVGLDRAATEQYF
TRBV28	TRBJ1-2	NA	NA	TGTGCCAGCAGAGCGGGGGGAACACCTCCCTTCTTC	CASRAGGTPPFF
TRBV6-6	TRBJ2-1	NA	TRBD2	TGTGCCAGCATTTTAATTAGCGGGGGGATTGAGCAGTTCTTC	CASILISGGIEQFF
TRBV2	TRBJ2-3	NA	NA	TGTGCCAGATCCCCCCGGGACTCGGAAGATACGCAGTATTTT	CARSPRDSEDTQYF
TRBV25-1	TRBJ2-7	NA	NA	TGTGCCAGCAGTGGGGTAACCTACGAGCAGTACTTC	CASSGVTYEQYF
TRBV27	TRBJ1-1	NA	NA	TGTGCCAGCAGTTTATCCAGATTAAACACTGAAGCTTTCTTT	CASSLSRLNTEAFF
TRBV28	TRBJ2-1	NA	NA	TGTGCCAGCAGCCAGCCTGGGGGCGGGGACTACAATGAGCAGTTCTTC	CASSQPGGGDYNEQFF
TRBV19	TRBJ2-1	once	NA	TGTGCCAGTAGTATAGGTGGGGCTTACAATGAGCAGTTCTTC	CASSIGGAYNEQFF
TRBV7-8	TRBJ2-3	NA	NA	TGTGCCAGCAGCCCATCGGGGGCCACAGATACGCAGTATTTT	CASSPSGATDTQYF
TRBV28	TRBJ1-4	NA	TRBD1	TGTGCCAGCAGTCCGCCGGGACAGCCCGAAAAACTGTTTTTT	CASSPPGQPEKLFF
TRBV9	TRBJ2-6	NA	TRBD1	TGTGCCAGCAGCGTAGGGACAGGGAGATTTGGGGCCAACGTCCTGACTTTC	CASSVGTGRFGANVLTF
TRBV28	TRBJ1-4	NA	TRBD1	TGTGCCAGCAGTTCCCAGGGGGGGAATGAAAAACTGTTTTTT	CASSSQGGNEKLFF
TRBV27	TRBJ1-2	NA	TRBD1	TGTGCCAGCGGCCGGGACAGCCGCGGCCCCAACTATGGCTACACCTTC	CASGRDSRGPNYGYTF
TRBV7-9	TRBJ1-2	NA	NA	TGTGCCAGCAGCTTAAATAGGGGGGCAGGAGCTAACTATGGCTACACCTTC	CASSLNRGAGANYGYTF
TRBV6-1	TRBJ2-7	NA	TRBD2	TGTGCCAGCAGTGAAGCTAGCGGGGGGGCCTACGAGCAGTACTTC	CASSEASGGAYEQYF
TRBV7-9	TRBJ2-5	NA	NA	TGTGCCAGCAGCTCTTTGACGGGGTACCAAGAGACCCAGTACTTC	CASSSLTGYQETQYF
TRBV27	TRBJ1-2	few	NA	TGTGCCAGCAGTACGCTGACCGATAACTATGGCTACACCTTC	CASSTLTDNYGYTF
TRBV10-2	TRBJ1-1	NA	TRBD1	TGCGCCAGCAGTGAAAGGACAGGGGGCAACACTGAAGCTTTCTTT	CASSERTGGNTEAFF
TRBV5-1	TRBJ2-1	NA	NA	TGCGCCAGCAGCCGAATGGCGGGGATCTACAATGAGCAGTTCTTC	CASSRMAGIYNEQFF
TRBV5-5	TRBJ1-1	NA	NA	TGTGCCAGCAGCTTGGCGGCTCGTATGAACACTGAAGCTTTCTTT	CASSLAARMNTEAFF
TRBV7-9	TRBJ1-5	NA	NA	TGTGCCAGCAGCTTGGACGGTCAGCCCCAGCATTTT	CASSLDGQPQHF
TRBV4-2	TRBJ2-3	NA	TRBD2	TGTGCCAGCAGCCCGACTAGCGGGGGGGGTAGCACAGATACGCAGTATTTT	CASSPTSGGGSTDTQYF
TRBV2	TRBJ2-7	once	NA	TGTGCCAGCAGTCGACAGTCCTACGAGCAGTACTTC	CASSRQSYEQYF
TRBV7-3	TRBJ1-3	NA	NA	TGTGCCAGCAGCTTAACCGCAGGGGTGGGAAACACCATATATTTT	CASSLTAGVGNTIYF
TRBV7-9	TRBJ2-5	NA	TRBD2	TGTGCCAGCAGCCTTCGACTAGCGGGGGACCAAGAGACCCAGTACTTC	CASSLRLAGDQETQYF
TRBV5-5	TRBJ2-7	NA	TRBD2	TGTGCCAGCAGCCCGGGACTAGCGGGGGGGTCGTACGAGCAGTACTTC	CASSPGLAGGSYEQYF
TRBV6-4	TRBJ2-3	few	NA	TGTGCCAGCAGTGACTCGGCCGGGACGGGTACGGGTACGCAGTATTTT	CASSDSAGTGTGTQYF
TRBV3-1/TRBV3-2	TRBJ2-3	NA	TRBD2	TGTGCCAGCAGCCAAGGAGGACTAGCGGGGCGACGTAATACGCAGTATTTT	CASSQGGLAGRRNTQYF
TRBV7-3	TRBJ1-3	NA	NA	TGTGCCAGCAGCTTAACGGGAACAGGTGGAAACACCATATATTTT	CASSLTGTGGNTIYF
TRBV7-9	TRBJ1-1	NA	NA	TGTGCCAGCAGCTTATTTTCAACTTCGAACACTGAAGCTTTCTTT	CASSLFSTSNTEAFF
TRBV11-2	TRBJ1-2	NA	NA	TGTGCCAGCAACTCCTTCAGGGTTGGAAAAATGAACTATGGCTACACCTTC	CASNSFRVGKMNYGYTF
TRBV9	TRBJ2-6	once	NA	TGTGCCAGCAGCGTAGGAGCCGGGGGCATCGGCGGGGCCAACGTCCTGACTTTC	CASSVGAGGIGGANVLTF
TRBV23-1	TRBJ2-7	NA	NA	TGCGCCAGCAGTCAATCGTGTCTCTACGAGCAGTACTTC	CASSQSCLYEQYF
TRBV27	TRBJ1-5	NA	NA	TGTGCCAGCAGTTTGGGGCAGGGTCATCAGCCCCAGCATTTT	CASSLGQGHQPQHF
TRBV11-3	TRBJ2-7	NA	NA	TGTGCCAGCAGCTTAGTACGGACCCAGGCCTACGAGCAGTACTTC	CASSLVRTQAYEQYF
TRBV15	TRBJ1-2	NA	NA	TGTGCCACCAGCAGAGCTCCGCTTAACTATGGCTACACCTTC	CATSRAPLNYGYTF
TRBV29-1	TRBJ2-1	NA	NA	TGCAGCGCAACGGGGACAGACGGGGGAAGGGTTGAGCAGTTCTTC	CSATGTDGGRVEQFF
TRBV5-8	TRBJ2-6	NA	NA	TGTGCCAGCAGCTTGGCCGGTTACACTGGGGCCAACGTCCTGACTTTC	CASSLAGYTGANVLTF
TRBV3-1/TRBV3-2	TRBJ1-1	NA	TRBD1	TGTGCCAGCAGCCCCGGGACAGAAGCTGAAGCTTTCTTT	CASSPGTEAEAFF
TRBV4-2	TRBJ2-5	few	TRBD2	TGTGCCAGCAGCCAAGGGACTAGCGGGGATTATGAGACCCAGTACTTC	CASSQGTSGDYETQYF
TRBV15	TRBJ1-5	NA	TRBD1	TGTGCCACCAGCAGAGATTTGGGACAGGGGCCTCGATATAGCAATCAGCCCCAGCATTTT	CATSRDLGQGPRYSNQPQHF
TRBV27	TRBJ1-5	few	NA	TGTGCCAGCAGTCGAAAGCCCCCCGGGCTCCAGGGGCAGCCCCAGCATTTT	CASSRKPPGLQGQPQHF
TRBV2	TRBJ2-7	medium-sized	NA	TGTGCCAGCAGCGTGACAGAGATAACCTACGAGCAGTACTTC	CASSVTEITYEQYF
TRBV18	TRBJ1-1	NA	NA	TGTGCCAGCTCACCACGTGCCCAGAACAGGAATGAAGCTTTCTTT	CASSPRAQNRNEAFF
TRBV11-2	TRBJ2-5	NA	TRBD1	TGTGCCAGCAGCACCGCCCCAGGGGGCTTTCAGACCCAGTACTTC	CASSTAPGGFQTQYF
TRBV15	TRBJ1-4	NA	NA	TGTGCCACCAGCAGAGATTTAGGATCGGATGAAAAACTGTTTTTT	CATSRDLGSDEKLFF
TRBV2	TRBJ1-6	few	NA	TGTGCCAGCACCATGGGCCATAATTCACCCCTCCACTTT	CASTMGHNSPLHF
TRBV6-1	TRBJ2-1	few	TRBD1	TGTGCCAGCAGTGAAAGGGGGCAGCCCTCCTACAATGAGCAGTTCTTC	CASSERGQPSYNEQFF